This T cell receptor beta chain emerged from a study of shared clonotypes between healthy human individuals. Details on this clone: The antigen remains undetermined.

The germline gives CDR1 SGHNT, CDR2 YYREEE (reference sequence). V shed 1 base, J shed 4 bases, and the junction held 5 bases outside the gene matches. The CDR3 is 16 residues long. Assay used: immunoSEQ multiplex PCR; TCRdb lists only in-frame clones, some missing. This sample carries 2 million to 2.5 million clones, approximately 93% of them seen once, and the ten largest clones take 0.35% to 0.45%. Study outcomes and limitations: Naive subsets tended to show greater estimated richness than memory subsets. The study found 4.5% to 5% of naive CD4 clonotypes shared across a few donors. Blood alone was sampled, and tissue repertoires likely differ.

Among the donors, all were Caucasian adults who lived in Nashville, Tennessee. The chain employs TRBV5-4 and TRBJ1-4, with TRBD1 matching 9 bases. This clonotype was sampled from a man aged 18 to 35 in good health. Some clones in this sample may be carry-over from other donors' samples. The sequencing sample was made of naive CD4+ T cells from PBMCs. Subset specified: CD45RA+ positively selected. The DNA for the CDR3 is TGTGCCAGCAGCTTGATGGGGACAGGGCATAATGAAAAACTGTTTTTT. It translates to CASSLMGTGHNEKLFF.